This T cell receptor (beta chain) originates from a study of blood T cell repertoires in COVID-19. The V and J ends lost 6 bases and 2 bases respectively, with 10 bases between them. From germline, CDR1 is ENHRY and CDR2 SYGVKD. The CDR3 has 13 amino acids. The assay was immunoSEQ multiplex PCR, and TCRdb's table has in-frame clones only and misses some. The data show approximately 200,000 clones, around 80% seen once. Sequenced: peripheral blood. The TCR sequence derives from a woman in her fifties or sixties who had recovered from COVID-19. The chain combines TRBV10-3 with TRBJ2-5; D not certain. In DNA form, the CDR3 reads TGTGCCATCAGGGGCTACTCGCAAGAGACCCAGTACTTC. This encodes CAIRGYSQETQYF.